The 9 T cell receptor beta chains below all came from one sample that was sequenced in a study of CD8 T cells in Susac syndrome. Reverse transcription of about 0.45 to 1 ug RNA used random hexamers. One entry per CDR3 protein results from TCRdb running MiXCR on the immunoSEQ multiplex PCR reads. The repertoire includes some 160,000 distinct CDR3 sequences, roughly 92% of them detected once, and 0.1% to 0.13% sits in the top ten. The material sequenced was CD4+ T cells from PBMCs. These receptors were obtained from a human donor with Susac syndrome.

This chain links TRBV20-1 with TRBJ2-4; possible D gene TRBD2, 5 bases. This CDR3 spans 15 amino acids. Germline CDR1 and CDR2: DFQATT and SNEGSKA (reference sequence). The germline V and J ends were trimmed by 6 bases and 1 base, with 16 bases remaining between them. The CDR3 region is CSARDSSLAKNIQYF. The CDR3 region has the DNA TGCAGTGCACGGGATTCATCCCTGGCCAAAAACATTCAGTACTTC.

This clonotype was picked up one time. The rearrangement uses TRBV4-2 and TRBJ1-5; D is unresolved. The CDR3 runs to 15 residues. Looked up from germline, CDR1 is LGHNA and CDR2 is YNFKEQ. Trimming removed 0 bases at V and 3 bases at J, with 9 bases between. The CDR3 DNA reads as TGTGCCAGCAGCCAAGACTACGGAACCAATCAGCCCCAGCATTTT. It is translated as CASSQDYGTNQPQHF.

CDR3 nucleotide sequence: TGTGCCAGCAGCTCCATTGACAGGGTCCCCGGGGAGCTGTTTTTT. It is translated as CASSSIDRVPGELFF. The chain employs TRBV13 and TRBJ2-2; 7 bases are a match to TRBD1. V gave up 4 bases and J gave up 6 bases; unmatched junction bases: 8. The V gene's germline CDR1 is PRHDT and CDR2 FYEKMQ (reference sequence). CDR3 length equals 15 residues.

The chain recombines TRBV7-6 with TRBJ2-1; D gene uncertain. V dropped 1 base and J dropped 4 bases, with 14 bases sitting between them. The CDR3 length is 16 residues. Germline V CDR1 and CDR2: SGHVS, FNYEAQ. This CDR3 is CASSLDVSLTYNEQFF. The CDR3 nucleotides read TGTGCCAGCAGCTTAGATGTCTCTCTGACTTACAATGAGCAGTTCTTC.

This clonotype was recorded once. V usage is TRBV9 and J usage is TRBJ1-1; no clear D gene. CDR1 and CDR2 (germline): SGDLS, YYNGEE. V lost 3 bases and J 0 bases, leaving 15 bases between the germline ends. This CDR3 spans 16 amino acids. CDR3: CASSDFRLSMNTEAFF. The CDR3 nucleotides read TGTGCCAGCAGCGACTTTCGACTGAGCATGAACACTGAAGCTTTCTTT. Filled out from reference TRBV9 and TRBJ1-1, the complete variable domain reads DSGVTQTPKHLITATGQRVTLRCSPRSGDLSVYWYQQSLDQGLQFLIQYYNGEERAKGNILERFSAQQFPDLHSELNLSSLELGDSALYFCASSDFRLSMNTEAFFGQGTRLTVV.

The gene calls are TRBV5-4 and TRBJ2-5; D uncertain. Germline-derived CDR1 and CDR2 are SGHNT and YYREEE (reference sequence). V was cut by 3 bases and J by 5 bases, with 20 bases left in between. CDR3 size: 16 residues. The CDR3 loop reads CASSSGVARTVETQYF. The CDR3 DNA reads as TGTGCCAGCAGCTCTGGTGTGGCTAGAACGGTCGAGACCCAGTACTTC.

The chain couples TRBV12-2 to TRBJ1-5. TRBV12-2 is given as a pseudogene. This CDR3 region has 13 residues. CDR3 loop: CASRPDGNQPQHF. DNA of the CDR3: TGTGCAAGTCGCCCGGACGGAAATCAGCCCCAGCATTTT.

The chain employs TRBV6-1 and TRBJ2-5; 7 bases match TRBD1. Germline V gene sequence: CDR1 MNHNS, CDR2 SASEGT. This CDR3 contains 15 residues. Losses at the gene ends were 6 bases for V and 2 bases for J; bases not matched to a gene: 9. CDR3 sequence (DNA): TGTGCCAGCAGGGAACAGGGGTCCCTGCAAGAGACCCAGTACTTC. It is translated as CASREQGSLQETQYF.

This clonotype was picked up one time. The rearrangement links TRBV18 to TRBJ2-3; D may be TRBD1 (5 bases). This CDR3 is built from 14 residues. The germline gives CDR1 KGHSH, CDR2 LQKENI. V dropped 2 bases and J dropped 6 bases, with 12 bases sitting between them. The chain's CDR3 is CASSPKTAADTQYF. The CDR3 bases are TGTGCCAGCTCACCAAAGACAGCCGCGGATACGCAGTATTTT.